This T cell receptor beta chain was identified in a study of blood T cells in healthy people across ages. The CDR3 consists of 13 residues. V was cut by 6 bases and J by 3 bases, with 15 bases left in between. Per the germline V gene, CDR1 is SQVTM and CDR2 is ANQGSEA. Combining a sample-barcoded 5' primer with a J-beta primer mix, a second PCR ran for roughly 7 to 12 cycles. Each CDR3 protein is one row after TCRdb ran MiXCR on the 5' RACE reads. The sample includes about 1.4 million distinct CDR3 sequences, roughly 60% seen only once; the top ten take roughly 7%. This receptor was identified in a young man in good health. Sequenced material: blood. The chain uses TRBV29-1 and TRBJ2-7; D not certain. For the CDR3, the DNA is TGCAGCGTAAGGGCAGGAAGAAACTACGAGCAGTACTTC. This sequence encodes CSVRAGRNYEQYF.